The clone carrying this TCR beta chain was seen only a few times. Its antigen is as yet unknown. CDR1 SGHTA and CDR2 FQGNSA come from the germline V gene. This CDR3 comprises 15 residues. The V and J ends lost 5 bases and 3 bases, in that order; junction bases with no gene match: 8. The entry originates in a study of T cell repertoires in cytomegalovirus infection. Looking at the study overall: CMV epitopes, recently identified HLA-C-restricted and well-studied HLA-B-restricted, were used. In public TCR beta signatures, there were indications of both CMV infection and matching HLA type. Whole-study findings and limits: The ex vivo response showed dominance by HLA-C-restricted CMV-specific TCR beta clonotypes. The cumulative frequency of public TCR beta families identified carriers of CMV plus the relevant HLA.

TCRdb re-called the reads with MiXCR, one entry per CDR3 protein. Among 450,000 to 550,000 distinct CDR3 sequences listed, roughly 42% were seen once. Sequencing used cultured PBMCs, obtained from culture after CMV antigen stimulation. The clonotype was recovered from a human donor in good health (CMV status not recorded). Some clones in this sample may be carry-over from other donors' samples. The chain employs TRBV7-2 and TRBJ1-1; 8 bases agree with TRBD1. CDR3 protein: CASSPRQGWDTEAFF. The CDR3 DNA sequence: TGTGCCAGCAGCCCCAGACAGGGGTGGGACACTGAAGCTTTCTTT.